This T cell receptor beta chain comes out of a study of cytomegalovirus exposure and HLA in healthy donors. General study findings and limits: Later analysis identified a missense DCLRE1C variant that was linked to TCR beta V- and J-gene trimming.

On this clone itself: The antigen is undetermined.

The CDR3 runs to 16 residues. Trimming took off 5 bases at V and 0 bases at J, with 14 bases between the two ends. Germline assignment: CDR1 MDHEN and CDR2 SYDVKM. The PCR employed 60 Vbeta primers together with 13 Jbeta primers. Assay used: immunoSEQ multiplex PCR; TCRdb lists only in-frame clones, some missing. The profile covers roughly 100,000 clones, with over 65% appearing a single time and about 4% taken by the ten largest. The TCR sequence derives from a man aged 45-65 years in good health and CMV-seronegative. What was sequenced was PBMCs. V usage is TRBV28 and J usage is TRBJ2-1, with D possibly matching TRBD2 (6 bases). CDR3 loop: CASSPRDSSSYNEQFF. CDR3 nucleotides: TGTGCCAGCAGTCCACGGGACTCCAGCTCCTACAATGAGCAGTTCTTC.